This entry lists 20 T cell receptor beta chains sequenced from one sample in a study of T cells in localized non-small cell lung cancer. Sequencing used immunoSEQ multiplex PCR; TCRdb keeps in-frame clones, though not all of them. The data hold tens of thousands of clones, with roughly 90% observed a single time. This sample comprised peripheral blood, obtained before any cancer treatment. The receptors stem from a man aged 35 to 70 with stage I squamous cell lung carcinoma.

The V call is TRBV28, the J call TRBJ1-6; 12 bases align to TRBD1. This CDR3 is 16 amino acids long. V was clipped by 6 bases and J by 9 bases; unmatched bases: 9. From germline, CDR1 is MDHEN and CDR2 SYDVKM. This chain's CDR3 is CASRRRDRGPVSPLHF. The CDR3 coding sequence is TGTGCCAGCAGGCGCAGGGACAGGGGGCCGGTTTCACCCCTCCACTTT.

V gene TRBV14 combines with J gene TRBJ2-5, with D possibly being TRBD1 (5 bases). Per germline, CDR1 SGHDN and CDR2 FVKESK. The length of the CDR3 is 15 residues. V shed 0 bases and J shed 5 bases, with 13 bases lying between them. CDR3 DNA: TGTGCCAGCAGCCAAGATCGTAGGGGCTGGGAGACCCAGTACTTC. Translation: CASSQDRRGWETQYF. The variable domain in full, completed from reference TRBV14 and TRBJ2-5, reads EAGVTQFPSHSVIEKGQTVTLRCDPISGHDNLYWYRRVMGKEIKFLLHFVKESKQDESGMPNNRFLAERTGGTYSTLKVQPAELEDSGVYFCASSQDRRGWETQYFGPGTRLLVL.

This chain uses TRBV9 with TRBJ1-5; tentatively, D is TRBD1 (5 bases). CDR3 length: 13 amino acids. Trimming shortened V by 7 bases and J by 0 bases, and 8 bases separated the two germline ends. The germline V gene encodes CDR1 SGDLS and CDR2 YYNGEE. The CDR3: CASGRGSNQPQHF. CDR3 nucleotides: TGTGCCAGCGGGAGGGGTAGCAATCAGCCCCAGCATTTT.

V usage is TRBV2 and J usage is TRBJ2-7; 8 bases fit TRBD1. Per germline, CDR1 SNHLY and CDR2 FYNNEI. V lost 1 base, J lost 2 bases, and 4 bases stayed unmatched. There are 15 residues in the CDR3. CDR3 sequence reads: CASSEGGRGPYEQYF. In DNA, the CDR3 is TGTGCCAGCAGTGAAGGCGGCAGGGGGCCCTACGAGCAGTACTTC.

The rearrangement joins TRBV28 to TRBJ2-2; D may match TRBD1 or TRBD2 (6 bases each). There are 16 residues in the CDR3. Germline V gives CDR1 MDHEN, CDR2 SYDVKM. Trimming left V 1 base short and J 5 bases short, with 14 bases between. The CDR3 nucleotides are TGTGCCAGCAGTTTATCCAGGGGCGCGGGGACCGGGGAGCTGTTTTTT. This translates into CASSLSRGAGTGELFF.

The chain has TRBV5-6 and TRBJ2-5; D may be TRBD1 or TRBD2 (5 bases each). The CDR3 loop spans 15 amino acids. Trimming stripped 0 bases from V and 1 base from J, with 10 bases between. CDR1 and CDR2 from the germline V gene are SGHDT and YYEEEE. CDR3 sequence: CASSLAMGPQETQYF. CDR3 bases: TGTGCCAGCAGCTTGGCGATGGGACCCCAAGAGACCCAGTACTTC.

This chain uses TRBV28 with TRBJ2-7; D is unresolved. V lost 5 bases to trimming and J lost 3 bases, with 8 bases between them. The CDR3 length is 12 residues. The germline V gene has CDR1 MDHEN and CDR2 SYDVKM. CDR3 sequence: CASSAVYYEQYF. Written as DNA, the CDR3 is TGTGCCAGCAGTGCAGTTTACTACGAGCAGTACTTC.

The DNA for the CDR3 is TGTGCCAGCAGCTTAGAGGGGACAGGGAGGAACTACAATGAGCAGTTCTTC. It codes for CASSLEGTGRNYNEQFF. The chain employs TRBV7-2 and TRBJ2-1, with 9 nucleotides matching TRBD1. Germline assignment: CDR1 SGHTA and CDR2 FQGNSA. Losses at the gene ends were 1 base for V and 3 bases for J; bases not matched to a gene: 7. The CDR3 sequence is 17 residues long.

The chain is built from TRBV4-1 and TRBJ2-7, with D perhaps assigned TRBD1 or TRBD2 (5 bases each). Germline loops: CDR1 MGHRA, CDR2 YSYEKL. The V gene lost 0 bases and the J gene lost 1 base, with 13 bases spanning the gap. This CDR3 contains 16 residues. The CDR3 bases are TGCGCCAGCAGCCAAGATGCCACTTGGGGGTCCTACGAGCAGTACTTC. Translation: CASSQDATWGSYEQYF.

This sequence joins TRBV10-3 and TRBJ1-1; D is unclear. This CDR3 is built from 18 residues. With 0 bases removed from V and 4 bases from J, the gap between germline ends came to 21 bases. Germline-derived CDR1 and CDR2 are ENHRY and SYGVKD. The CDR3 loop reads CAISESVNTYDHVTEAFF. The CDR3, as DNA: TGTGCCATCAGTGAGTCGGTCAATACCTACGATCATGTCACTGAAGCTTTCTTT.

This chain joins TRBV29-1 and TRBJ1-1; 7 bases fit TRBD1. Looked up from germline, CDR1 is SQVTM and CDR2 is ANQGSEA. CDR3 length: 14 residues. After removal of 1 base from V and 5 bases from J, the junction contained 7 bases not matched to a gene. CDR3 DNA: TGCAGCGTTGAAGGGGACAGTTCGGGAACTGAAGCTTTCTTT. Amino acids: CSVEGDSSGTEAFF.

The V gene is TRBV4-1, the J gene TRBJ1-1, with unresolved D. CDR3 length: 14 amino acids. Trimming shortened V by 4 bases and J by 0 bases, and 9 bases separated the two germline ends. CDR1 is MGHRA, CDR2 YSYEKL, per germline. The CDR3 sequence is CASSPRGLNTEAFF. The CDR3 DNA reads TGCGCCAGCAGCCCCAGAGGTTTGAACACTGAAGCTTTCTTT.

The J gene is TRBJ2-3, the V gene TRBV18; D remains ambiguous. Trimming took 2 bases from V and 1 from J, leaving 7 bases between them. The germline V gene encodes CDR1 KGHSH and CDR2 LQKENI. CDR3 length: 14 residues. The CDR3 is CASSPRAGTDTQYF. The CDR3 DNA is TGTGCCAGCTCACCAAGGGCGGGCACAGATACGCAGTATTTT.

This chain links TRBV7-8 with TRBJ1-5; TRBD1 matches 8 bases. This CDR3 has 15 residues. The germline CDR1 and CDR2 sequences are SGHVS and FQNEAQ. Trimming at V came to 5 bases and at J to 4 bases, leaving 7 bases not matched to a gene. This CDR3 reads CASSLGTGLNQPQHF. DNA of the CDR3: TGTGCCAGCAGCCTAGGGACAGGACTGAATCAGCCCCAGCATTTT. Using reference TRBV7-8 and TRBJ1-5 for the parts outside the CDR3, the full variable domain is GAGVSQSPRYKVAKRGQDVALRCDPISGHVSLFWYQQALGQGPEFLTYFQNEAQLDKSGLPSDRFFAERPEGSVSTLKIQRTQQEDSAVYLCASSLGTGLNQPQHFGDGTRLSIL.

This chain links TRBV5-1 with TRBJ2-3; D is perhaps TRBD2 (5 bases). Trimming stripped 2 bases from V and 8 bases from J, with 18 bases between. The CDR3 sequence is 15 residues long. CDR1 is SGHRS and CDR2 is YFSETQ in the germline V gene. For the CDR3, the DNA is TGCGCCAGCAGCTTCACGGCCCCGGGGTTTAGTACGCAGTATTTT. As protein: CASSFTAPGFSTQYF.

This clone was seen more than once but under ten times. V gene TRBV5-8 combines with J gene TRBJ2-2; D is ambiguous. This CDR3 is 15 amino acids long. Germline V lookup: CDR1 SGHTS, CDR2 YDEGEE. The V end was cut by 2 bases, the J end by 2 bases, with 10 bases between. The CDR3 DNA reads as TGTGCCAGCAGCTTAGGAATACAAAACACCGGGGAGCTGTTTTTT. Its translation: CASSLGIQNTGELFF.

The gene calls are TRBV5-1 and TRBJ1-1; 9 bases match TRBD1. This CDR3 is 15 amino acids long. V was pared by 6 bases and J by 1 base, with 7 bases of the junction left unmatched. Germline-derived CDR1 and CDR2 are SGHRS and YFSETQ. CDR3 amino acids: CASTQQGAGNTEAFF. For the CDR3, the DNA is TGCGCCAGCACACAACAGGGGGCGGGGAACACTGAAGCTTTCTTT.

In this sample, this clone turned up a few times. The rearrangement uses TRBV6-5 and TRBJ1-6, with 8 bases aligning to TRBD1. This CDR3 has 12 residues. Germline V gives CDR1 MNHEY, CDR2 SVGAGI. Trimming cost V 6 bases and J 13 bases; bases outside gene matches: 5. CDR3: CASSLDRGPLHF. As DNA, the CDR3 is TGTGCCAGCAGCCTAGACAGGGGCCCCCTCCACTTT.

The chain carries TRBV18 and TRBJ1-6; 9 bases match TRBD1. Germline V gives CDR1 KGHSH, CDR2 LQKENI. The CDR3 covers 15 residues. Unmatched junction bases numbered 5, after V lost 3 bases and J lost 8 bases. The CDR3 sequence is CASSPTTGGYSPLHF. The CDR3, as DNA: TGTGCCAGCTCACCGACAACAGGGGGCTATTCACCCCTCCACTTT.

The chain has TRBV5-1 and TRBJ2-2; TRBD1 matches 11 bases. Germline CDR1 reads SGHRS; CDR2 reads YFSETQ. V lost 7 bases to trimming and J lost 3 bases; unmatched junction nucleotides: 8. CDR3 size: 16 residues. The DNA for the CDR3 is TGCGCCAGCTCACCCGGGACAGGGGGTTACACCGGGGAGCTGTTTTTT. As protein: CASSPGTGGYTGELFF.